This T cell receptor beta chain emerged from a study of Ad26.COV2.S vaccination and SARS-CoV-2 variants. Clones were read by immunoSEQ multiplex PCR, and TCRdb kept only the in-frame ones, dropping some. Among roughly 380,000 clones listed, over 75% were seen once. The V gene end was trimmed by 1 base and the J gene end by 0 bases; junction bases not matched to a gene: 5. Germline CDR1 and CDR2: SGHVS and FNYEAQ. The CDR3 is 17 residues long. Treatment described: roughly 20 received Ad26.COV2.S at low or high dose, single or two shots; 5 received placebo; per-sample allocation not given. Repertoires come from day 63 after the first vaccine or placebo injection.

This clonotype was obtained from a person aged 18-65 years who received the Ad26.COV2.S COVID-19 vaccine or a placebo. The sequencing used peripheral blood, collected in a trial of Ad26.COV2.S vaccine versus placebo. The chain links TRBV7-6 to TRBJ2-1; 8 bases fit TRBD2. The CDR3 loop reads CASSLVASGGSYNEQFF. CDR3 bases: TGTGCCAGCAGCTTAGTGGCCAGCGGGGGCTCCTACAATGAGCAGTTCTTC.